The 26 T cell receptor beta chains below come from one sample, sequenced in a study of blood T cell repertoires in COVID-19. TCRdb keeps only in-frame clones here, not all; method: immunoSEQ multiplex PCR. The sample includes more than 250,000 clones, 80% to 90% of them seen just once. Specimen: PBMCs or T cells enriched from blood (not recorded which). All receptors come from a woman aged 18 to 35 who had recovered from COVID-19.

The chain uses TRBV7-9 and TRBJ2-7; 11 bases align to TRBD2. The germline CDR1 and CDR2 sequences are SEHNR and FQNEAQ (reference sequence). Germline trimming cut 4 bases from V and 6 bases from J; bases unmatched to any gene: 5. The CDR3 is 14 residues long. In nucleotides, the CDR3 is TGTGCCAGCAGCTCACTAGCGGGAGTCGGCGAGCAGTACTTC. This encodes CASSSLAGVGEQYF. The full variable domain, with the rest looked up from reference TRBV7-9 and TRBJ2-7, is DTGVSQNPRHKITKRGQNVTFRCDPISEHNRLYWYRQTLGQGPEFLTYFQNEAQLEKSRLLSDRFSAERPKGSFSTLEIQRTEQGDSAMYLCASSSLAGVGEQYFGPGTRLTVT.

This chain links TRBV19 with TRBJ1-2; 7 nucleotides line up with TRBD1. The V segment lost 6 bases and the J segment 3 bases; nucleotides outside the gene matches: 4. The CDR3 sequence is 13 residues long. Germline V gene sequence: CDR1 LNHDA, CDR2 SQIVND (reference sequence). DNA for the CDR3: TGTGCCAGTAGGACGGGACAGCACTATGGCTACACCTTC. This translates into CASRTGQHYGYTF.

The V and J genes are TRBV4-1 and TRBJ1-3; 9 positions agree with TRBD1. CDR1 is MGHRA, CDR2 YSYEKL, per germline. The CDR3 has 16 residues. J was trimmed by 6 bases and V by 4 bases; bases with no gene match: 10. This CDR3 is CASSLQVGQGQNTIYF. CDR3 nucleotide sequence: TGCGCCAGCAGCCTGCAGGTGGGACAGGGCCAAAACACCATATATTTT.

CDR3 in DNA: TGTGCCAGCAGCCGGGGACACAGCACAGATACGCAGTATTTT. This sequence encodes CASSRGHSTDTQYF. J is TRBJ2-3 and V is TRBV7-3, with a tentative D call TRBD1 (6 bases). The CDR3 has 14 amino acids. V was shortened by 5 bases and J by 0 bases, with 9 bases between the two germline ends. Per germline, CDR1 SGHTA and CDR2 FQGTGA.

This clone was seen a single time. CDR3 bases: TGTGCCAGTAGTGTTAGAACGATACAGGGGACCAACGTCCTGACTTTC. Its protein product is CASSVRTIQGTNVLTF. This chain connects TRBV19 to TRBJ2-6, with 7 bases matching TRBD1. The CDR3 runs 16 residues. J gave up 8 bases and V 5 bases, and 12 bases lay outside the gene matches. From germline, CDR1 is LNHDA and CDR2 SQIVND (reference sequence).

This chain uses TRBV12-3 or TRBV12-4 with TRBJ2-7; tentative D call: TRBD1 (6 bases). Trimming left V 5 bases short and J 2 bases short, with 10 bases between. The CDR3 is made up of 13 amino acids. The CDR3 DNA reads as TGTGCCAGCAGTCCAGGGGCTGCCTACGAGCAGTACTTC. Protein sequence: CASSPGAAYEQYF.

The V and J genes are TRBV7-9 and TRBJ2-5, with TRBD2 matching 9 bases. Trimming at V came to 1 base and at J to 3 bases, leaving 9 bases not matched to a gene. Per the germline V gene, CDR1 is SEHNR and CDR2 is FQNEAQ (reference sequence). This CDR3 spans 17 amino acids. DNA of the CDR3: TGTGCCAGCAGCTTAGTGAGGACTAGCGATTACGAAGAGACCCAGTACTTC. Its protein product is CASSLVRTSDYEETQYF. The full variable domain, completed using reference TRBV7-9 and TRBJ2-5, is DTGVSQNPRHKITKRGQNVTFRCDPISEHNRLYWYRQTLGQGPEFLTYFQNEAQLEKSRLLSDRFSAERPKGSFSTLEIQRTEQGDSAMYLCASSLVRTSDYEETQYFGPGTRLLVL.

The chain recombines TRBV5-1 with TRBJ2-7; 10 positions agree with TRBD1. V trimming: 4 bases; J trimming: 2 bases; junction bases outside the gene matches: 12. This CDR3 is 17 amino acids long. Germline CDR1 SGHRS, CDR2 YFSETQ. Here the CDR3 DNA reads TGCGCCAGCAGCCCAGCTCCCCCGGGACAGGGGACCTACGAGCAGTACTTC. Protein: CASSPAPPGQGTYEQYF.

The chain employs TRBV30 and TRBJ2-3, with D possibly matching TRBD2 (5 bases). The V and J ends lost 0 bases and 0 bases respectively, with 16 bases between them. The germline CDR1 and CDR2 sequences are GTSNPN and SVGIG (reference sequence). This CDR3 region has 17 residues. CDR3 nucleotide sequence: TGTGCCTGGAGTGTAAGCGGTGGCAGGCGTAGCACAGATACGCAGTATTTT. This gives the protein CAWSVSGGRRSTDTQYF.

The chain combines TRBV27 with TRBJ1-6; 8 bases map to TRBD1. This CDR3 is built from 15 residues. Germline-derived CDR1 and CDR2 are MNHEY and SMNVEV (reference sequence). Trimming cost V 6 bases and J 10 bases; bases outside gene matches: 11. In DNA form, the CDR3 reads TGTGCCAGCAGAACCCAGGACAGGGAGGAATCACCCCTCCACTTT. This gives the protein CASRTQDREESPLHF.

This clone was detected only a few times. This chain joins TRBV19 and TRBJ1-5, with TRBD1 identical over 8 bases. The CDR3 spans 13 residues. CDR1 is LNHDA and CDR2 is SQIVND in the germline V gene (reference sequence). V dropped 4 bases and J dropped 9; count of bases not matched to a gene: 5. The CDR3 DNA follows: TGTGCCAGTAGTACGGACAGGGTTATGCCCCAGCATTTT. This codes for CASSTDRVMPQHF.

J is TRBJ2-1 and V is TRBV10-1; TRBD2 is a possible D gene (6 bases). The CDR3 totals 16 residues. Germline V gene sequence: CDR1 WNHNN, CDR2 SYGVQD (reference sequence). V lost 5 bases to trimming and J lost 1 base, with 15 bases between them. CDR3 protein: CASSSRAGGSYNEQFF. In nucleotides, the CDR3 is TGCGCCAGCAGTTCCAGAGCGGGCGGGTCCTACAATGAGCAGTTCTTC.

A remark on this clone: The same CDR3 arises from other DNA sequences in this sample as well. The gene calls are TRBV28 and TRBJ2-1; D unresolved. Trimming stripped 5 bases from V and 4 bases from J, with 3 bases between. Germline lookup yields CDR1 MDHEN and CDR2 SYDVKM. This CDR3 has 11 residues. The CDR3 protein is CASSRYNEQFF. In nucleotides, the CDR3 is TGTGCCAGCAGTCGTTACAATGAGCAGTTCTTC. Full variable domain (missing parts from reference TRBV28 and TRBJ2-1): DVKVTQSSRYLVKRTGEKVFLECVQDMDHENMFWYRQDPGLGLRLIYFSYDVKMKEKGDIPEGYSVSREKKERFSLILESASTNQTSMYLCASSRYNEQFFGPGTRLTVL.

The CDR3 nucleotides read TGTGCCAGCAGACGAACGGGGGGATCCGTCTATGGCTACACCTTC. Amino acids: CASRRTGGSVYGYTF. The chain has TRBV13 and TRBJ1-2, with D possibly TRBD1 on 5 matching bases. The V gene lost 6 bases and the J gene lost 4 bases, with 18 bases spanning the gap. The CDR3 is 15 amino acids. CDR1 PRHDT and CDR2 FYEKMQ come from the germline V gene (reference sequence).

This chain connects TRBV10-3 to TRBJ1-1; perhaps TRBD1 as D (5 bases). This CDR3 spans 13 amino acids. CDR1 and CDR2 from the germline V gene are ENHRY and SYGVKD. V gave up 7 bases and J gave up 5 bases, with 14 bases separating them. The CDR3 spells CAINGPGGTEAFF. For the CDR3, the DNA is TGTGCCATCAACGGTCCCGGGGGGACTGAAGCTTTCTTT.

The chain recombines TRBV4-1 with TRBJ2-1; 14 bases are a match to TRBD2. The CDR3 extends over 18 amino acids. The trim removed 2 bases at V and 1 base at J, leaving 4 bases unmatched. Germline CDR1 reads MGHRA; CDR2 reads YSYEKL. CDR3 loop: CASSQPGLAGGSYNEQFF. In DNA form, the CDR3 reads TGCGCCAGCAGCCAACCCGGACTAGCGGGGGGATCCTACAATGAGCAGTTCTTC.

The CDR3 bases are TGTGCCAGCAGTGAAGATCCGTGGCGGGGGGGTTCCTACGAGCAGTACTTC. Amino acid sequence: CASSEDPWRGGSYEQYF. This sequence joins TRBV6-1 and TRBJ2-7; TRBD2 matches 9 bases. Per the germline V gene, CDR1 is MNHNS and CDR2 is SASEGT. Unmatched junction bases numbered 8, after V lost 1 base and J lost 1 base. The CDR3 totals 17 residues.

The CDR3 bases are TGCGCCAGCAGCCGGACCCAGGGGGCTGGGGGCTACACCTTC. Translating gives CASSRTQGAGGYTF. The J gene is TRBJ1-2, the V gene TRBV5-1, with 8 bases lining up with TRBD1. J was trimmed by 8 bases and V by 4 bases; bases with no gene match: 10. The CDR3 contains 14 residues. Germline-derived CDR1 and CDR2 are SGHRS and YFSETQ. The full variable domain, rest sourced from reference TRBV5-1 and TRBJ1-2, is KAGVTQTPRYLIKTRGQQVTLSCSPISGHRSVSWYQQTPGQGLQFLFEYFSETQRNKGNFPGRFSGRQFSNSRSEMNVSTLELGDSALYLCASSRTQGAGGYTFGSGTRLTVV.

The chain recombines TRBV6-1 with TRBJ2-5; the D is unclear. V gave up 2 bases and J gave up 4 bases, with 17 bases separating them. The CDR3 is 16 residues long. Germline CDR1 MNHNS, CDR2 SASEGT. CDR3 nucleotides: TGTGCCAGCAGTGAATGGGTAGCTAGTCGTGGAGAGACCCAGTACTTC. Its translation: CASSEWVASRGETQYF.

The rearrangement uses TRBV12-3 or TRBV12-4 and TRBJ1-6; D is uncertain. The CDR3 is 13 residues long. V dropped 0 bases and J dropped 10 bases, with 7 bases sitting between them. CDR3 DNA sequence: TGTGCCAGCAGTTTAGCTCGGGTGTCACCCCTCCACTTT. Amino acids: CASSLARVSPLHF.

The genes are TRBV4-2 and TRBJ2-5; 7 bases map to TRBD2. Germline trimming cut 4 bases from V and 0 bases from J; bases unmatched to any gene: 8. The germline CDR1 and CDR2 sequences are LGHNA and YNFKEQ. This CDR3 is built from 16 residues. CDR3 sequence (DNA): TGTGCCAGCAGCCCCAGCTCTGCGGGGGACCAAGAGACCCAGTACTTC. The encoded protein is CASSPSSAGDQETQYF.

The chain is built from TRBV12-3 or TRBV12-4 and TRBJ2-7, with no clear D. V lost 3 bases, J lost 3 bases, and 6 bases lay in between. The CDR3 covers 12 residues. The CDR3 loop reads CASSFGDYEQYF. DNA for the CDR3: TGTGCCAGCAGTTTCGGTGACTACGAGCAGTACTTC.

The V call is TRBV12-3 or TRBV12-4, the J call TRBJ2-7; tentatively, D is TRBD1 (5 bases). V was shortened by 3 bases and J by 2 bases, with 8 bases between the two germline ends. The CDR3 is 13 residues long. The CDR3 sequence: CASSLGRAYEQYF. CDR3 DNA: TGTGCCAGCAGTTTGGGCAGGGCCTACGAGCAGTACTTC.

The chain couples TRBV27 to TRBJ1-5; 9 bases fit TRBD1. V shed 5 bases and J 3 bases; nucleotides not matched to a gene: 11. This CDR3 spans 17 amino acids. Per the germline V gene, CDR1 is MNHEY and CDR2 is SMNVEV (reference sequence). The CDR3 region is CASSHLFAQGANQPQHF. The CDR3, as DNA: TGTGCCAGCAGTCATCTTTTCGCACAGGGGGCCAATCAGCCCCAGCATTTT.

V is TRBV9 and J is TRBJ2-7; 15 bases match TRBD2. Germline CDR1 SGDLS, CDR2 YYNGEE. CDR3 length: 17 residues. The trim removed 4 bases at V and 5 bases at J, leaving 10 bases unmatched. The CDR3, as DNA: TGTGCCAGCAGCCCTGAACCGGGACTAGCGGGAGGCAACGAGCAGTACTTC. It encodes CASSPEPGLAGGNEQYF. Based on the CDR3 plus reference TRBV9 and TRBJ2-7, the full variable domain is DSGVTQTPKHLITATGQRVTLRCSPRSGDLSVYWYQQSLDQGLQFLIQYYNGEERAKGNILERFSAQQFPDLHSELNLSSLELGDSALYFCASSPEPGLAGGNEQYFGPGTRLTVT.

This clone was detected only once. The genes are TRBV11-2 and TRBJ2-4, with 8 bases identical to TRBD2. V lost 5 bases and J lost 0; bases outside the gene matches: 9. There are 17 residues in the CDR3. The germline V gene has CDR1 SGHAT and CDR2 FQNNGV. The CDR3 protein is CASSPWAGGIAKNIQYF. The CDR3 DNA follows: TGTGCCAGCAGCCCCTGGGCGGGGGGAATAGCCAAAAACATTCAGTACTTC.